The 27 T cell receptor beta chains below were found in one sample sequenced in a study of early T cells in non-severe SARS-CoV-2 infection. TCRdb used MiXCR to reprocess the 5' RACE reads, holding one entry per CDR3 protein. The sample lists 90,000 to 120,000 distinct CDR3 sequences; 11% were seen once. The specimen was whole blood. All receptors derive from an adult who was a healthcare worker with PCR-confirmed SARS-CoV-2 infection or an uninfected control (not recorded which).

This clonotype was detected ten times or more. The chain couples TRBV7-9 to TRBJ2-7, with D hard to call. V was cut by 1 base and J by 3 bases, with 1 base left in between. Germline CDR1 is SEHNR and CDR2 is FQNEAQ (reference sequence). This CDR3 has 11 amino acids. CDR3 region: CASSLVYEQYF. The CDR3 DNA follows: TGTGCCAGCAGCTTAGTCTACGAGCAGTACTTC. The full variable domain, its missing parts supplied by reference TRBV7-9 and TRBJ2-7, is DTGVSQNPRHKITKRGQNVTFRCDPISEHNRLYWYRQTLGQGPEFLTYFQNEAQLEKSRLLSDRFSAERPKGSFSTLEIQRTEQGDSAMYLCASSLVYEQYFGPGTRLTVT.

The rearrangement uses TRBV7-9 and TRBJ2-7; the match to TRBD2 covers 14 bases. Germline values: CDR1 SEHNR, CDR2 FQNEAQ (reference sequence). The CDR3 consists of 16 residues. V lost 4 bases, J lost 5 bases, and 7 bases stayed unmatched. CDR3 in amino acids: CASSSTTSGRVHEQYF. The CDR3 nucleotides read TGTGCCAGCAGCTCCACGACTAGCGGGAGGGTCCACGAGCAGTACTTC.

A few counts support this clonotype. The CDR3 region is CASSPTQEIGNQPQHF. CDR3 coding DNA: TGTGCCAGCTCACCAACACAGGAGATAGGCAATCAGCCCCAGCATTTT. The chain links TRBV18 to TRBJ1-5, with D possibly being TRBD1 (5 bases). Germline CDR1 KGHSH, CDR2 LQKENI. This CDR3 contains 16 residues. Trimming removed 2 bases from V and 2 bases from J, with 13 bases in between. Combining the CDR3 with reference TRBV18 and TRBJ1-5 gives the whole variable domain NAGVMQNPRHLVRRRGQEARLRCSPMKGHSHVYWYRQLPEEGLKFMVYLQKENIIDESGMPKERFSAEFPKEGPSILRIQQVVRGDSAAYFCASSPTQEIGNQPQHFGDGTRLSIL.

This clonotype was detected ten times or more. The J gene is TRBJ2-1, the V gene TRBV4-3, with 7 positions matching TRBD2. Trimming took 4 bases from V and 1 from J; bases not matched to a gene: 10. This CDR3 contains 17 residues. Germline V gene data show CDR1 as LGHNA and CDR2 as YSLEER. CDR3 DNA sequence: TGCGCCAGCAGCCGGTCCCTTAGCGGGTCTTCCTACAATGAGCAGTTCTTC. Residues: CASSRSLSGSSYNEQFF.

The chain couples TRBV4-1 to TRBJ1-2; 7 positions agree with TRBD1. CDR1 is MGHRA, CDR2 YSYEKL, per germline. V gave up 4 bases and J gave up 6 bases; unmatched junction bases: 5. The CDR3 runs to 13 residues. CDR3 sequence reads: CASSLWTGHGYTF. The CDR3 nucleotides are TGCGCCAGCAGCCTATGGACAGGTCATGGCTACACCTTC.

This clonotype occurred a few times. The genes are TRBV11-2 and TRBJ2-3; 16 nucleotides line up with TRBD2. Germline CDR1 and CDR2: SGHAT and FQNNGV. Trimming took 1 base from V and 3 from J; bases not matched to a gene: 7. CDR3 length: 19 residues. CDR3 in amino acids: CASSLARGTSGRVTDTQYF. In nucleotides, the CDR3 is TGTGCCAGCAGCTTAGCCCGCGGGACTAGCGGGAGGGTAACAGATACGCAGTATTTT.

The chain uses TRBV4-3 and TRBJ1-1; no clear D gene. V lost 0 bases and J 11 bases, leaving 13 bases between the germline ends. CDR1 and CDR2 from the germline V gene are LGHNA and YSLEER. This CDR3 contains 13 residues. CDR3 loop: CASSQERRGWAFF. For the CDR3, the DNA is TGCGCCAGCAGCCAAGAACGGCGAGGGTGGGCTTTCTTT.

This chain connects TRBV28 to TRBJ2-6; weak D call: TRBD2 (5 bases). The V end lost 2 bases, the J end lost 1 base, and 18 bases lay between the germline ends. This CDR3 is built from 19 residues. Germline lookup yields CDR1 MDHEN and CDR2 SYDVKM. The CDR3 region has the DNA TGTGCCAGCAGTTTAATCGGGGTACTCACCGCATCTGGGGCCAACGTCCTGACTTTC. Translated, it gives CASSLIGVLTASGANVLTF.

This clonotype was detected many times. The rearrangement links TRBV3-1 to TRBJ1-1, with a weak D call TRBD1 (6 bases). Trimming left V 3 bases short and J 1 base short, with 15 bases between. The germline CDR1 and CDR2 sequences are LGHDT and YNNKEL (reference sequence). CDR3 length: 16 amino acids. This chain's CDR3 is CASSQSHLGGNTEAFF. The CDR3 DNA is TGTGCCAGCAGCCAGTCCCACCTAGGGGGGAACACTGAAGCTTTCTTT.

This clonotype has a handful of counts. The V and J genes are TRBV2 and TRBJ2-1; 7 nucleotides match TRBD1. Germline CDR1 reads SNHLY; CDR2 reads FYNNEI. J lost 6 bases, V lost 6 bases, and 8 bases had no gene match. The CDR3 has 14 amino acids. The CDR3 DNA sequence: TGTGCCAGCAGACGGGACAGTCCTACCAATGAGCAGTTCTTC. This translates into CASRRDSPTNEQFF.

There are many counts of this clonotype. The chain employs TRBV5-1 and TRBJ2-7; 9 bases are a match to TRBD1. Trimming at V came to 2 bases and at J to 4 bases, leaving 1 base not matched to a gene. From germline, CDR1 is SGHRS and CDR2 YFSETQ. The CDR3 loop spans 13 amino acids. In nucleotides, the CDR3 is TGCGCCAGCAGCTTTGGGACAGGGTACGAGCAGTACTTC. Its translation: CASSFGTGYEQYF. The variable domain in full, with the rest retrieved from reference TRBV5-1 and TRBJ2-7, is KAGVTQTPRYLIKTRGQQVTLSCSPISGHRSVSWYQQTPGQGLQFLFEYFSETQRNKGNFPGRFSGRQFSNSRSEMNVSTLELGDSALYLCASSFGTGYEQYFGPGTRLTVT.

The gene calls are TRBV6-6 and TRBJ1-1; no reliable D call. V was cut by 7 bases and J by 1 base, with 19 bases left in between. Germline V CDR1 and CDR2: MNHNY, SVGAGI (reference sequence). The length of the CDR3 is 16 residues. CDR3 loop: CASIYGVTLGNTEAFF. Written as DNA, the CDR3 is TGTGCCAGCATCTACGGGGTAACGCTTGGGAACACTGAAGCTTTCTTT.

A few counts support this clonotype. The chain is built from TRBV7-9 and TRBJ2-7; 11 bases map to TRBD2. Germline CDR1 reads SEHNR; CDR2 reads FQNEAQ (reference sequence). The V gene end was trimmed by 2 bases and the J gene end by 4 bases; junction bases not matched to a gene: 7. The CDR3 spans 16 residues. CDR3 DNA sequence: TGTGCCAGCAGCTTACCCACTAGCGGGAGAGGGTACGAGCAGTACTTC. It yields the protein CASSLPTSGRGYEQYF.

CDR3 sequence reads: CASSLGTGGYTEAFF. The CDR3 region has the DNA TGTGCCAGCAGCTTAGGGACAGGGGGTTACACTGAAGCTTTCTTT. This sequence joins TRBV11-2 and TRBJ1-1, with 10 bases aligning to TRBD1. CDR3 length: 15 amino acids. The V gene's germline CDR1 is SGHAT and CDR2 FQNNGV. The trim removed 1 base at V and 3 bases at J, leaving 2 bases unmatched.

This clonotype was detected ten times or more. This chain joins TRBV20-1 and TRBJ2-7; no clear D gene. With 0 bases removed from V and 6 bases from J, the gap between germline ends came to 3 bases. The V gene's germline CDR1 is DFQATT and CDR2 SNEGSKA (reference sequence). This CDR3 spans 10 amino acids. The DNA for the CDR3 is TGCAGTGCTAGAGACCGCGAGCAGTACTTC. Its protein is CSARDREQYF.

This clonotype has a handful of counts. This sequence joins TRBV23-1 and TRBJ2-3, with D unclear. TRBV23-1 carries the ORF label, with uncertain function. CDR3 size: 18 residues. Trimming left V 6 bases short and J 2 bases short, with 24 bases between. This chain's CDR3 is CASSPLSGTFGPTDTQYF. The CDR3 bases are TGCGCCAGCAGCCCCCTAAGTGGTACCTTCGGCCCCACAGATACGCAGTATTTT.

The rearrangement uses TRBV6-5 and TRBJ2-1; D gene unclear. Germline V gives CDR1 MNHEY, CDR2 SVGAGI. This CDR3 is 13 amino acids long. V was pared by 3 bases and J by 7 bases, with 10 bases between. In DNA, the CDR3 is TGTGCCAGCAGTTATAGTCGGCGGAATGAGCAGTTCTTC. Its translation: CASSYSRRNEQFF.

At least ten counts were recorded for this clonotype. J is TRBJ1-5 and V is TRBV7-2; D remains unclear. The germline CDR1 and CDR2 sequences are SGHTA and FQGNSA. The CDR3 totals 13 residues. Between the trimmed V and J ends, which lost 3 bases and 3 bases, there was a span of 6 bases. The CDR3 loop reads CASSFTYNQPQHF. The CDR3 DNA sequence: TGTGCCAGCAGCTTTACCTACAATCAGCCCCAGCATTTT.

This clonotype was detected many times. The chain employs TRBV5-1 and TRBJ2-1, with D possibly being TRBD1 or TRBD2 (5 bases each). Germline V gene sequence: CDR1 SGHRS, CDR2 YFSETQ. The CDR3 extends over 14 amino acids. The germline V and J ends were trimmed by 10 bases and 6 bases, with 20 bases remaining between them. The DNA of the CDR3 is TGCGCCTGTGGGACGGGACCCCAAAGCAATGAGCAGTTCTTC. Translating gives CACGTGPQSNEQFF.

The chain is built from TRBV7-9 and TRBJ2-3; D tentatively fits TRBD1 or TRBD2 (5 bases each). Germline CDR1 is SEHNR and CDR2 is FQNEAQ (reference sequence). The V end was cut by 5 bases, the J end by 0 bases, with 15 bases between. The CDR3 is made up of 16 amino acids. CDR3 sequence: CASSTGTDLSTDTQYF. The CDR3 region has the DNA TGTGCCAGCAGCACCGGGACGGACCTTAGCACAGATACGCAGTATTTT.

This clonotype was detected many times. In DNA, the CDR3 is TGTGCCAGCAGCTTAGTAGGGATCTCTGGAAACACCATATATTTT. It yields the protein CASSLVGISGNTIYF. The chain uses TRBV7-9 and TRBJ1-3, with D hard to call. Trimming took 1 base from V and 0 from J, leaving 7 bases between them. Germline V gene sequence: CDR1 SEHNR, CDR2 FQNEAQ (reference sequence). The CDR3 has 15 residues.

The chain recombines TRBV6-2 or TRBV6-3 with TRBJ1-5; D uncertain. The CDR3 spans 12 residues. Trimming removed 5 bases from V and 7 bases from J, with 9 bases in between. Looked up from germline, CDR1 is MNHEY and CDR2 is SVGEGT. The CDR3 DNA reads TGTGCCAGCAGTCCACGCCTGCAGCCCCAGCATTTT. Translation gives CASSPRLQPQHF.

This clonotype has only a few counts. The V gene is TRBV7-2, the J gene TRBJ2-1, with D possibly matching TRBD2 (5 bases). The CDR3 extends over 14 amino acids. The germline V and J ends were trimmed by 1 base and 10 bases, with 14 bases remaining between them. Germline assignment: CDR1 SGHTA and CDR2 FQGNSA. The CDR3 DNA reads TGTGCCAGCAGCTTAGTAGTCTACGGGGTGGAGCAGTTCTTC. Its protein product is CASSLVVYGVEQFF. The entire variable domain, with the rest obtained from reference TRBV7-2 and TRBJ2-1, is as follows: GAGVSQSPSNKVTEKGKDVELRCDPISGHTALYWYRQSLGQGLEFLIYFQGNSAPDKSGLPSDRFSAERTGGSVSTLTIQRTQQEDSAVYLCASSLVVYGVEQFFGPGTRLTVL.

This clonotype was recorded a few times. The chain joins TRBV5-4 to TRBJ1-2; D ambiguous. This CDR3 contains 12 residues. V lost 3 bases and J lost 3, with 6 bases in between. The germline V gene encodes CDR1 SGHNT and CDR2 YYREEE (reference sequence). The CDR3 spells CASSSPDYGYTF. The CDR3 DNA is TGTGCCAGCAGCTCACCTGACTATGGCTACACCTTC.

V gene TRBV11-2 combines with J gene TRBJ2-4; TRBD2 is a possible D gene (5 bases). The germline V gene encodes CDR1 SGHAT and CDR2 FQNNGV. The V and J ends lost 5 bases and 6 bases respectively, with 11 bases between them. The CDR3 extends over 13 amino acids. The CDR3 DNA follows: TGTGCCAGCAGCCGAGGCGGGCTAAACATTCAGTACTTC. Translating gives CASSRGGLNIQYF.

This clonotype was counted between two and nine times. The chain couples TRBV2 to TRBJ2-7, with unresolved D. Trimming shortened V by 3 bases and J by 6 bases, and 12 bases separated the two germline ends. The CDR3 runs to 13 residues. The germline CDR1 and CDR2 sequences are SNHLY and FYNNEI. DNA of the CDR3: TGTGCCAGCAGTGATTCGGTCTCACCCGAGCAGTACTTC. Translated: CASSDSVSPEQYF. Together with reference TRBV2 and TRBJ2-7, the CDR3 gives the full variable domain: EPEVTQTPSHQVTQMGQEVILRCVPISNHLYFYWYRQILGQKVEFLVSFYNNEISEKSEIFDDQFSVERPDGSNFTLKIRSTKLEDSAMYFCASSDSVSPEQYFGPGTRLTVT.

The chain joins TRBV5-1 to TRBJ2-3, with a weak D call TRBD2 (6 bases). The CDR3 loop spans 14 amino acids. Germline V gene sequence: CDR1 SGHRS, CDR2 YFSETQ. V was pared by 4 bases and J by 3 bases, with 12 bases between. CDR3 DNA sequence: TGCGCCAGCAGCGCAGGGCGGGGTACAGATACGCAGTATTTT. This sequence encodes CASSAGRGTDTQYF. Filled out from reference TRBV5-1 and TRBJ2-3, the complete variable domain reads KAGVTQTPRYLIKTRGQQVTLSCSPISGHRSVSWYQQTPGQGLQFLFEYFSETQRNKGNFPGRFSGRQFSNSRSEMNVSTLELGDSALYLCASSAGRGTDTQYFGPGTRLTVL.